This T cell receptor (beta chain) was sequenced for a study of T cell responses to AZD1222 COVID-19 vaccine. Study outcomes and limitations: Spike was spanned by vaccine-associated CD4 TCRs, with dominance at 160-218 and 743-854. Clonal diversity was possibly underestimated, and white British individuals and females predominated among donors. Baseline seropositivity characterized only six or seven AZD1222 recipients.

The V gene's germline CDR1 is SQVTM and CDR2 ANQGSEA. This CDR3 contains 11 residues. Trimming removed 1 base from V and 4 bases from J, with 3 bases in between. Turning to this clone: Its antigen is not known.

Data came from immunoSEQ multiplex PCR; TCRdb stores just in-frame clones and leaves some out. This table holds around 81,000 clones, approximately 90% found once. The source of this sequence is an adult who received the AZD1222 COVID-19 vaccine. This sequence joins TRBV29-1 and TRBJ2-3; D gene uncertain. The sample here was peripheral blood, taken 28 days after the second AZD1222 dose. The CDR3 nucleotides are TGCAGCGTTGAAGGGTCAGATACGCAGTATTTT. It translates to CSVEGSDTQYF.